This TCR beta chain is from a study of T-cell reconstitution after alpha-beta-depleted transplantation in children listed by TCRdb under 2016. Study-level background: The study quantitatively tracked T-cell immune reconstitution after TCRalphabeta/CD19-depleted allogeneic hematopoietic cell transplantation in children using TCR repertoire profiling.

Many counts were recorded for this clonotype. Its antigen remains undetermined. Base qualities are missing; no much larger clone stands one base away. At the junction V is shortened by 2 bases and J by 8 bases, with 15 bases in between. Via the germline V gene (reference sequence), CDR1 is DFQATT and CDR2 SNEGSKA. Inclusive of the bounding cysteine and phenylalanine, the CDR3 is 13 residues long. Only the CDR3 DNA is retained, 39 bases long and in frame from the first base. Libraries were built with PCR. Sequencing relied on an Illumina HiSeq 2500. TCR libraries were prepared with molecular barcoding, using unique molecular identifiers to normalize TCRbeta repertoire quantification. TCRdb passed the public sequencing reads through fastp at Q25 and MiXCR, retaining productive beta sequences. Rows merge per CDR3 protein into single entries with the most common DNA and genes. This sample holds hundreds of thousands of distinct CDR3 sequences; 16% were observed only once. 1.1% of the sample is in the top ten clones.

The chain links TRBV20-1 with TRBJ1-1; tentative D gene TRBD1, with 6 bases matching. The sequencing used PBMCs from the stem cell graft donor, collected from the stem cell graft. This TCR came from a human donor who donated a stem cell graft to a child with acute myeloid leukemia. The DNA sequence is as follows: TGCAGTGCTAGAAATCCCCTAGGGACAGAAGCTTTCTTT. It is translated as CSARNPLGTEAFF.